The subject of this entry is one T cell receptor beta chain. Per the germline V gene, CDR1 is LNHNV and CDR2 is YYDKDF (reference sequence). The V end was cut by 3 bases, the J end by 11 bases, with 8 bases between. CDR3 length: 11 residues. This entry belongs to a study of blood T cell repertoires in COVID-19. Study-wide background: PBMCs, B-cell-depleted T cells, or T cells were the source of the cDNA or gDNA that made up the material.

The method was immunoSEQ multiplex PCR; TCRdb's version includes in-frame clones alone and lacks a portion of them. The sample holds approximately 65,000 clones, more than 80% seen once. Individuals drawn from some 25 US areas were about 18 to 95 years old. Participants' own reports of clinical history determined their cohort assignment. Material: PBMCs or T cells enriched from blood (not recorded which). The TCR was taken from a woman in her 40s with acute COVID-19. This chain joins TRBV15 and TRBJ2-4; D is perhaps TRBD1 (6 bases). CDR3 sequence reads: CATSSQGFQYF. The CDR3 nucleotides read TGTGCCACCAGCAGCCAGGGGTTTCAGTACTTC.